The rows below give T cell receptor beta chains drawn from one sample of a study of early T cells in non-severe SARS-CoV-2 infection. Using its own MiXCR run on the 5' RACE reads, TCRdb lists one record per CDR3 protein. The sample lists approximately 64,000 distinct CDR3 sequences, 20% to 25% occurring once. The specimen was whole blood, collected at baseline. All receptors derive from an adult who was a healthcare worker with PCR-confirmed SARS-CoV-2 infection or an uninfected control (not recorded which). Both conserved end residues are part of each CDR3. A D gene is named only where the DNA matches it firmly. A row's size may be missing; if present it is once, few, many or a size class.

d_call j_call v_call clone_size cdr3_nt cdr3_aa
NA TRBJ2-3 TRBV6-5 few TGTGCCAGCAGTTATAGCAGGAGCACAGATACGCAGTATTTT CASSYSRSTDTQYF
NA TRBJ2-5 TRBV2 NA TGTGCCAGCAGTACCCTCCATGACCAGTACTTC CASSTLHDQYF
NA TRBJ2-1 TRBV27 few TGTGCCAGCAGTTTCGGCGGGGCTAATGAGCAGTTCTTC CASSFGGANEQFF
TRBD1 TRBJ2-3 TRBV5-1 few TGCGCCAGCAGCTCCCACAGGGGGAACGCAGATACGCAGTATTTT CASSSHRGNADTQYF
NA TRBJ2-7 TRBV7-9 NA TGTGCCAGCGTCCGGGGATCAGTCGACTCCTACGAGCAGTACTTC CASVRGSVDSYEQYF
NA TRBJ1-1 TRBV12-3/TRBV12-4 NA TGTGCCAGCAGTTTGACCGGGTTGAGCACTGAAGCTTTCTTT CASSLTGLSTEAFF
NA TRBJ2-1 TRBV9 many TGTGCCAGCGGAGGAGGGGCTTCCTACAATGAGCAGTTCTTC CASGGGASYNEQFF
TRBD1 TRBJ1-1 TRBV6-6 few TGTGCCAGCAGTTACCCTCGGACAGGGATGGACACTGAAGCTTTCTTT CASSYPRTGMDTEAFF
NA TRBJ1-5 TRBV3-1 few TGTGCCAGTCCCTGGTTCGCTCAGCCCCAGCATTTT CASPWFAQPQHF
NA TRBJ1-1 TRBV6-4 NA TGTGCCAGCAGTGGAGAGGGAGGTGGTAGAGCTTTCTTT CASSGEGGGRAFF
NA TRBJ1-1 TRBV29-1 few TGCAGCGCTGAACAGGAGAAGGGCACTGAAGCTTTCTTT CSAEQEKGTEAFF
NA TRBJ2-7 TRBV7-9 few TGTGCCAGCAGCGCTCAGACGTACGAGCAGTACTTC CASSAQTYEQYF
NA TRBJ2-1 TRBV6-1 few TGTGCCAGCACCGGGCCATCACCCAACAATGAGCAGTTCTTC CASTGPSPNNEQFF
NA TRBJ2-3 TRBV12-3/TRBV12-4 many TGTGCCAGCAGTTTAATGCGCCAGACTAGGAGGGCGGATACGCAGTATTTT CASSLMRQTRRADTQYF
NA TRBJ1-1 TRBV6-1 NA TGTGCCAGCAAAGGGAGTTTAACTGAAGCTTTCTTT CASKGSLTEAFF
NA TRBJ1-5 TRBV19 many TGTGCCAGTAGTATAGGGCGTGCGGGCAATCAGCCCCAGCATTTT CASSIGRAGNQPQHF
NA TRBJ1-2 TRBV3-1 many TGTGCCAGCAGCCAAGTAGCCGGGACACAAAGGGATGGCTACACCTTC CASSQVAGTQRDGYTF
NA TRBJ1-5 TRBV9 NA TGTGCCAGCGACAGGAGCAATCAGCCCCAGCATTTT CASDRSNQPQHF
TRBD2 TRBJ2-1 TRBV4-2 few TGTGCCAGCAGCCCAGGAGGTGGACTAGAGGGCAATGAGCAGTTCTTC CASSPGGGLEGNEQFF
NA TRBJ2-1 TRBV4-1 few TGCGCCAGCAGCCATCCCCCTGTTAATGAGCAGTTCTTC CASSHPPVNEQFF
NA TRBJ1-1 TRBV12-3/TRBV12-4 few TGTGCCAGCAGTCCGACAGGAATGAACACTGAAGCTTTCTTT CASSPTGMNTEAFF
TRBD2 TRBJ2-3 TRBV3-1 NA TGTGCCAGCAGCCAACTGGCGGGGGCAGATACGCAGTATTTT CASSQLAGADTQYF
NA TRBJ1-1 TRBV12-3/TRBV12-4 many TGTGCCAGCAGCTCCTTACTGGTGGGAGCTTTCTTT CASSSLLVGAFF
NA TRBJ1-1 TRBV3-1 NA TGTGCCAGCAGGCTGACAGTGAACACTGAAGCTTTCTTT CASRLTVNTEAFF
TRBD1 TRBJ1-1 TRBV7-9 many TGTGCCAGCATCACCGGGACAGGGGACACTGAAGCTTTCTTT CASITGTGDTEAFF
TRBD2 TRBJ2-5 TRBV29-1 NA TGCAGCGTTGCCAGACTAGCGGGGATAGAGACCCAGTACTTC CSVARLAGIETQYF
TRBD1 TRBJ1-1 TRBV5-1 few TGCGCCAGCACCAGGGGGCTGGGCACTGAAGCTTTCTTT CASTRGLGTEAFF
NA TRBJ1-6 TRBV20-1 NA TGCAGTGCTAGAGATCCGGACAATGTCTCCTATAATTCACCCCTCCACTTT CSARDPDNVSYNSPLHF
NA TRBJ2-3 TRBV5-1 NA TGCGCCAGCAGCGAACGCTCTAGCACAGATACGCAGTATTTT CASSERSSTDTQYF
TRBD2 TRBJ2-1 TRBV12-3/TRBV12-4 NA TGTGCCAGCAGCCTACCGGGACTAGCGGGGGGTGAGCAGTTCTTC CASSLPGLAGGEQFF
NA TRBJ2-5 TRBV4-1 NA TGCGCCAGCAGCCTATTACCGGGAGAGACCCAGTACTTC CASSLLPGETQYF
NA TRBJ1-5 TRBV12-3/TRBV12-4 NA TGTGCCAGCAGTTTTAAAGCGGGGAATCAGCCCCAGCATTTT CASSFKAGNQPQHF
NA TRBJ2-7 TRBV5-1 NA TGCGCCAGCAGCCCCGACGGATACTACGAGCAGTACTTC CASSPDGYYEQYF
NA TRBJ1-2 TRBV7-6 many TGTGCCAGCAGCTCGGAACAGAACTGGGGATTGTCTGGCTACACCTTC CASSSEQNWGLSGYTF
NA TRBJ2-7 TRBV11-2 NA TGTGCCAGCAAGACGGAAAGCTCCTACGAGCAGTACTTC CASKTESSYEQYF
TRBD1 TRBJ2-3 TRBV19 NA TGTGCCAGTAATGACAGGGCAGATACGCAGTATTTT CASNDRADTQYF
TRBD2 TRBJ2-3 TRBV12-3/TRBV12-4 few TGTGCCAGCAGTCCCTTCGGGGGGGTCACAGATACGCAGTATTTT CASSPFGGVTDTQYF
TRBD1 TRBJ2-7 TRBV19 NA TGTGCCAGTAGGGGGCCGGGACAGGTGAACGAGCAGTACTTC CASRGPGQVNEQYF
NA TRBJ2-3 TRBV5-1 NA TGCGCCAGCAGCTTTACTCCAGACACAGATACGCAGTATTTT CASSFTPDTDTQYF
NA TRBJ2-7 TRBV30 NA TGTGCCTGGAGGGGGAAGACAGTCTCCTACGAGCAGTACTTC CAWRGKTVSYEQYF
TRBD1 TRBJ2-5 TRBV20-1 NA TGCAGTGCTAGACCGACAGGGGGCCTCCAAGAGACCCAGTACTTC CSARPTGGLQETQYF
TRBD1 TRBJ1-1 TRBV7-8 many TGTGCCAGCAGCGCGATAACAGGGGGCACTGAAGCTTTCTTT CASSAITGGTEAFF
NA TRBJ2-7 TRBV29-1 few TGCAGCGTGAGAGAAGGGGTGTCTGAGCAGTACTTC CSVREGVSEQYF
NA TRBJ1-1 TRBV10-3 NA TGTGCCATCGGCGAAAGACAGGACGACACTGAAGCTTTCTTT CAIGERQDDTEAFF
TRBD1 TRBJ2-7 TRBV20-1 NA TGCAGTGCTAGTGGACAGGGGTTCTACGAGCAGTACTTC CSASGQGFYEQYF
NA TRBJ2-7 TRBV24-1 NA TGTGCCACCAGTGATTGGACGGAATCCTACGAGCAGTACTTC CATSDWTESYEQYF
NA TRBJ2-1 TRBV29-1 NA TGCAGCGTTGCAGGGTATAATGAGCAGTTCTTC CSVAGYNEQFF
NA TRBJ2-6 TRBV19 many TGTGCCAGTAGTCTGCGCTCGGCGATCTCTGGGGCCAACGTCCTGACTTTC CASSLRSAISGANVLTF
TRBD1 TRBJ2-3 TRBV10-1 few TGCGCCAGCAGTAGGGCAGGGGGCTTCGGAGAGGCGCAGTATTTT CASSRAGGFGEAQYF
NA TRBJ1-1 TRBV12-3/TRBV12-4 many TGTGCCAGCAGTTGGGGGTCCTTTAACACTGAAGCTTTCTTT CASSWGSFNTEAFF
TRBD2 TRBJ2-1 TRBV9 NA TGTGCCCCGGGGGGGGCGCGCAATGAGCAGTTCTTC CAPGGARNEQFF
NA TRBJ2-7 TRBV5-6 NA TGTGCCAGCAGCTCCGACAGCTACGAGCAGTACTTC CASSSDSYEQYF
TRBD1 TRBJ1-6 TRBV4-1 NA TGCGCCAGCAGCCGGACAGGGCGAGAAAATTCACCCCTCCACTTT CASSRTGRENSPLHF
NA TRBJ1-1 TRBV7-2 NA TGTGCCAGCAAGTTTTCGCGGGGCGGGAACACTGAAGCTTTCTTT CASKFSRGGNTEAFF
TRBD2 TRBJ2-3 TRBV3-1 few TGTGCCAGCACCCCGAGCGGGGCGAGGGGAGATACGCAGTATTTT CASTPSGARGDTQYF
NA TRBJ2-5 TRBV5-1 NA TGCGCCAGCAGCTTGTTTGTGGACAGTGGCCAGACCCAGTACTTC CASSLFVDSGQTQYF